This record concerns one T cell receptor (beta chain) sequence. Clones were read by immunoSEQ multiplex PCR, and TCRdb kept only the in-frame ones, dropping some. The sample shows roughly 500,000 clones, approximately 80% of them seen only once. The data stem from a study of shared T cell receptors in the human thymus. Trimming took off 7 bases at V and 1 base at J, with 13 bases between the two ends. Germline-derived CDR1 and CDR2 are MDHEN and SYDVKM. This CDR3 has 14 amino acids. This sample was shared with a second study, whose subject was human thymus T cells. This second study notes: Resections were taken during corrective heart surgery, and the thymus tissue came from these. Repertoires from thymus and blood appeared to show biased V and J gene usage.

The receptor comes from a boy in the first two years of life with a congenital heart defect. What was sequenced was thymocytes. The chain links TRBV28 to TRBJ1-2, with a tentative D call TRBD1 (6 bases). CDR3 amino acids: CASTQTGGNYGYTF. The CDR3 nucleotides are TGTGCCAGCACCCAGACAGGCGGTAACTATGGCTACACCTTC.